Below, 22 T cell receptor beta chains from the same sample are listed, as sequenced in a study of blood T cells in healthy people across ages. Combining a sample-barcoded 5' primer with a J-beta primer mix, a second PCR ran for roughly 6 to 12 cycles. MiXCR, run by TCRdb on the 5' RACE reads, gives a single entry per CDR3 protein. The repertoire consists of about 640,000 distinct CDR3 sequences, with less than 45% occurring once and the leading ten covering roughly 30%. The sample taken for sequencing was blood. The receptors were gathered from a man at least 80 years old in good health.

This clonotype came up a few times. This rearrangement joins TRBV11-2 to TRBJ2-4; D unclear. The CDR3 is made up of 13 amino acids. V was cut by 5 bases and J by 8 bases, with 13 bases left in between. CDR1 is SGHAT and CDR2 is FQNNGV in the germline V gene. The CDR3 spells CASSVPSRDIQYF. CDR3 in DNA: TGTGCCAGCAGCGTACCCAGTAGGGACATTCAGTACTTC. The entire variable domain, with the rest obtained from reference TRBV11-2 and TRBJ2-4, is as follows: EAGVAQSPRYKIIEKRQSVAFWCNPISGHATLYWYQQILGQGPKLLIQFQNNGVVDDSQLPKDRFSAERLKGVDSTLKIQPAKLEDSAVYLCASSVPSRDIQYFGAGTRLSVL.

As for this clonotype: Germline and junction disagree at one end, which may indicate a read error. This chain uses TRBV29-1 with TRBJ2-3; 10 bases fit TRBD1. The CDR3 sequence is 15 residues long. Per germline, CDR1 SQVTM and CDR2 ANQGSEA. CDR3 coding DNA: TGCAGCGTTCATCTGGGACAGGGGATCACAGATACGCCGTATTTT. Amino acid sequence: CSVHLGQGITDTPYF.

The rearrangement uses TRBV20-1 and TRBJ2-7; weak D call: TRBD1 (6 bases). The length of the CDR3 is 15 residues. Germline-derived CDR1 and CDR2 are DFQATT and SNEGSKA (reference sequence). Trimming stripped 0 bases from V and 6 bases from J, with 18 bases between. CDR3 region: CSARETGITMGEQYF. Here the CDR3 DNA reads TGCAGTGCTAGAGAGACAGGAATAACGATGGGCGAGCAGTACTTC.

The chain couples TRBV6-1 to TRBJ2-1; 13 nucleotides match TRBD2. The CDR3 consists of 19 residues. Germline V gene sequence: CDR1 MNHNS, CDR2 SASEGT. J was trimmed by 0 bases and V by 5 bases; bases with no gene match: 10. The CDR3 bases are TGTGCCAGCAGTCGGACTAGCGGGAGTGCCGGGAGCTCCTACAATGAGCAGTTCTTC. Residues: CASSRTSGSAGSSYNEQFF.

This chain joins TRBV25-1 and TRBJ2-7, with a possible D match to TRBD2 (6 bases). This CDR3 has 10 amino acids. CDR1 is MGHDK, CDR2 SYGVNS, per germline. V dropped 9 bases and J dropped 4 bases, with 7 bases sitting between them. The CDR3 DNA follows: TGTGCCAGTGGGGGGTACGAGCAGTACTTC. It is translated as CASGGYEQYF.

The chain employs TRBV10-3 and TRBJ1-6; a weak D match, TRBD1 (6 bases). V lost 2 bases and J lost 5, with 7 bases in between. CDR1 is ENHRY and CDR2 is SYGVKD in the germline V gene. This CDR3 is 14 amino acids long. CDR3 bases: TGTGCCATCAGTGAGACAGGGAATAATTCACCCCTCCACTTT. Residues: CAISETGNNSPLHF.

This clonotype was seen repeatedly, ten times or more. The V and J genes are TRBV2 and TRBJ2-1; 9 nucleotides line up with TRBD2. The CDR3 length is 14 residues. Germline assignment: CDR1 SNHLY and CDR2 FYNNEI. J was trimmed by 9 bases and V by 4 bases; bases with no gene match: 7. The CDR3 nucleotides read TGTGCCAGCAGTGGAAGCGGGAGGAGTAGTGAGCAGTTCTTC. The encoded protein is CASSGSGRSSEQFF.

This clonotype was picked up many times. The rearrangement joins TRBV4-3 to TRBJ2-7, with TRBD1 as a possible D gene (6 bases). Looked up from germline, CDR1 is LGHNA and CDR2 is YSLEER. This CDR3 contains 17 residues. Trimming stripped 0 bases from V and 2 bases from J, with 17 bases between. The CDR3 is CASSQDIPGALTYEQYF. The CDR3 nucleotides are TGCGCCAGCAGCCAAGATATTCCAGGGGCCCTAACCTACGAGCAGTACTTC.

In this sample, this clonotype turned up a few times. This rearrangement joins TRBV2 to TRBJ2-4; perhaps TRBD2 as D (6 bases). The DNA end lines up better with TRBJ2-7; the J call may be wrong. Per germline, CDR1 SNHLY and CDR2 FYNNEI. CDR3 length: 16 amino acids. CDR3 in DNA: TGTGCCAGCAGTGATATCGCCGGGGCGGGGAGCTACGAGCAGTACTTC. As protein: CASSDIAGAGSYEQYF.

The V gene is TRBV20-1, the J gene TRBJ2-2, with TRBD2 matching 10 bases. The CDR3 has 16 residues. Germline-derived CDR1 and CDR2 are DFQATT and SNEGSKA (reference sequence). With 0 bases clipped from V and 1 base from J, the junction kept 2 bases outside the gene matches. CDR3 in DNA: TGCAGTGCTAGAGATCCTAGCGGGGGGAACACCGGGGAGCTGTTTTTT. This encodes CSARDPSGGNTGELFF.

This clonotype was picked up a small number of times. CDR3 sequence: CASSSLSHSYEQYF. In nucleotides, the CDR3 is TGTGCCAGCAGTTCCTTAAGCCACTCCTACGAGCAGTACTTC. V is TRBV7-6 and J is TRBJ2-7; the D is unclear. V gave up 6 bases and J gave up 0 bases, with 12 bases separating them. The CDR3 sequence is 14 residues long. Germline assignment: CDR1 SGHVS and CDR2 FNYEAQ.

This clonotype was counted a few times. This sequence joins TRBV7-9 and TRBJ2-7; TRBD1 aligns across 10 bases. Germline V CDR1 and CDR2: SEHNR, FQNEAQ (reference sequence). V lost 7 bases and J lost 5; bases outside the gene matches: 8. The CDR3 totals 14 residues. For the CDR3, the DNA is TGTGCCAGCACAGCCGGGACAGGGGTCCACGAGCAGTACTTC. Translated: CASTAGTGVHEQYF.

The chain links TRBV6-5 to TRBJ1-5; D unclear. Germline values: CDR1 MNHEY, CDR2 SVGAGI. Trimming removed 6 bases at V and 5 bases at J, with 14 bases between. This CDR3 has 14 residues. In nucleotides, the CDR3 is TGTGCCAGCAGCCCTATTCCGGACGATCAGCCCCAGCATTTT. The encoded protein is CASSPIPDDQPQHF.

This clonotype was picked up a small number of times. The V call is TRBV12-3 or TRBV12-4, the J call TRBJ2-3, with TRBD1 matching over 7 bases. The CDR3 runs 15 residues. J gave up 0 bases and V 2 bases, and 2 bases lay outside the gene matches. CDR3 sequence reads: CASSLHRGSTDTQYF. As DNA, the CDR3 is TGTGCCAGCAGTTTACACAGGGGAAGCACAGATACGCAGTATTTT.

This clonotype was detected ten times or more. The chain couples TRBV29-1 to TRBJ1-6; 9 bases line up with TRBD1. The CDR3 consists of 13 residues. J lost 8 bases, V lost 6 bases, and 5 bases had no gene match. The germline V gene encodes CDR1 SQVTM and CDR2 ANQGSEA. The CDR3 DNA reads TGCAGCGTGAGGGACAGGGTTGATTCACCCCTCCACTTT. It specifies CSVRDRVDSPLHF.

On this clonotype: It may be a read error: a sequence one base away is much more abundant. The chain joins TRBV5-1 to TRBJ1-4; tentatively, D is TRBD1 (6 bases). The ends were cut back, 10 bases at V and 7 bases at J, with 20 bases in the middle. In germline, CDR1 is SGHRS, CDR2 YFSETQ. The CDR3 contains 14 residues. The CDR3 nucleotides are TGCGCCCGCACCCGAGGGGGAGGCCGTGAAAAACTGTTTTTT. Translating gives CARTRGGGREKLFF.

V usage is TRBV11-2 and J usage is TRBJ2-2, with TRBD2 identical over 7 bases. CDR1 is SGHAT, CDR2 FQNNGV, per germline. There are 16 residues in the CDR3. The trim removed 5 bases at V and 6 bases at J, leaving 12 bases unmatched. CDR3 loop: CASSLGSSGLSGELFF. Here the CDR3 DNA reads TGTGCCAGCAGCCTTGGGTCTAGCGGTTTATCCGGGGAGCTGTTTTTT.

The CDR3 DNA sequence: TGCAGTGCTAGTGGACGGTTGGACACTGAAGCTTTCTTT. Translation: CSASGRLDTEAFF. The chain combines TRBV20-1 with TRBJ1-1; D ambiguous. The CDR3 runs to 13 residues. V was cut by 3 bases and J by 3 bases, with 11 bases left in between. Germline CDR1 DFQATT, CDR2 SNEGSKA (reference sequence).

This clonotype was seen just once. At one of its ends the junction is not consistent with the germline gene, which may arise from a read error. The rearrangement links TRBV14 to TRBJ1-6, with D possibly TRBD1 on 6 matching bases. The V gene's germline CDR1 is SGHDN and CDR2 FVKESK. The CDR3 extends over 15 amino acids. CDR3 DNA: TGTGCCAGCAGCCAAGTAACAGGGTATAATTCACCCCCCCACTTT. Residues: CASSQVTGYNSPPHF. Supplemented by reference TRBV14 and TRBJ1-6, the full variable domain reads EAGVTQFPSHSVIEKGQTVTLRCDPISGHDNLYWYRRVMGKEIKFLLHFVKESKQDESGMPNNRFLAERTGGTYSTLKVQPAELEDSGVYFCASSQVTGYNSPPHFGNGTRLTVT.

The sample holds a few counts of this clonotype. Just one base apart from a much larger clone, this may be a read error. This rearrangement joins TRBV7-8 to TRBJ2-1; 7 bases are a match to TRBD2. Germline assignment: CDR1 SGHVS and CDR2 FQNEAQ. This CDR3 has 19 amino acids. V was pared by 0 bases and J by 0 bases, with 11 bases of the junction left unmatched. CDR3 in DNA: TGTGCCAGCAGCTTAGCACGGGGTGGGGGGGATCGCTCCTACAATGAGCAGTTCTTC. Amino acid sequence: CASSLARGGGDRSYNEQFF.

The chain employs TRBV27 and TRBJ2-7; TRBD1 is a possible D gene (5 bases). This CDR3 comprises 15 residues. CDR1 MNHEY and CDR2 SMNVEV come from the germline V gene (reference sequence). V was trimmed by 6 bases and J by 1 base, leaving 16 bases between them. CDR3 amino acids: CASSPYPDKSYEQYF. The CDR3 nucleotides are TGTGCCAGCAGCCCTTATCCGGACAAATCCTACGAGCAGTACTTC.

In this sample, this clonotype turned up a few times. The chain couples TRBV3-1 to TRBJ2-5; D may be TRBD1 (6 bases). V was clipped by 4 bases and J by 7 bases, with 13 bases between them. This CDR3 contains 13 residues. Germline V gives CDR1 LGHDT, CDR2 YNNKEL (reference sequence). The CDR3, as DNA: TGTGCCAGCAGCCCCGGACAGAGTTTGACCCAGTACTTC. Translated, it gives CASSPGQSLTQYF.